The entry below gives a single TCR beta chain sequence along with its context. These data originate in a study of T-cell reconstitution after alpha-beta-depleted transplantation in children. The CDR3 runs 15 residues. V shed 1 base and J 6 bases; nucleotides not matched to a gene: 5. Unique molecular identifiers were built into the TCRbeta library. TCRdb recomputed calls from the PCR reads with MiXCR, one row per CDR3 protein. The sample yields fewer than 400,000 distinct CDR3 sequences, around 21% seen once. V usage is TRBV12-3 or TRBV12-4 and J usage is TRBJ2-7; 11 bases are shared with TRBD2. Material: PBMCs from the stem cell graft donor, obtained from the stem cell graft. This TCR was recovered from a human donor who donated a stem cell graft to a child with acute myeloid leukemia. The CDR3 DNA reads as TGTGCCAGCAGTTTAGTCGGGACTAGCGGTCCCGAGCAGTACTTC. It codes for CASSLVGTSGPEQYF.